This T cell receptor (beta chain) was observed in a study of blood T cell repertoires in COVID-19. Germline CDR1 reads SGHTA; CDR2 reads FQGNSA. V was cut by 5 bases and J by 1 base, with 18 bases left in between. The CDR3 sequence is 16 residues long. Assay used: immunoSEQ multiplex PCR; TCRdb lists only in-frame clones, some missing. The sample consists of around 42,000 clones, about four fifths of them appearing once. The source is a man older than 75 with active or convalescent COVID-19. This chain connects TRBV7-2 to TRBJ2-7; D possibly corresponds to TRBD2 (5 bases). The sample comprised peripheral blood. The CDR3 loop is CASSRGPGLGSYEQYF. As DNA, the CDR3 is TGTGCCAGCAGCCGGGGTCCGGGCTTAGGTTCCTACGAGCAGTACTTC.